This T cell receptor beta chain was identified during a study of blood T cell repertoires in COVID-19. At the level of the study: Both acute and convalescent COVID-19 samples were obtained from the United States, Italy and Spain. PBMCs, B-cell-depleted T cells, or T cells were the source of the cDNA or gDNA that made up the material.

The V gene's germline CDR1 is MNHNS and CDR2 SASEGT. CDR3 length: 12 amino acids. Trimming removed 2 bases at V and 8 bases at J, with 9 bases between. In the original processing: Researchers report that nucleated cell counts were estimated from reference gene primer amplification. The assay was immunoSEQ multiplex PCR, and TCRdb's table has in-frame clones only and misses some. That table gives V, J and clone size, and the DNA gave D and trimming. The table includes roughly 100,000 clones, around 80% detected once. The receptor was derived from a man in his fifties or sixties with active or convalescent COVID-19. The chain joins TRBV6-1 to TRBJ1-2; D unclear. The source material was peripheral blood. CDR3 bases: TGTGCCAGCAGTGAAAGAGGGAGAGGCTACACCTTC. Amino acid sequence: CASSERGRGYTF.